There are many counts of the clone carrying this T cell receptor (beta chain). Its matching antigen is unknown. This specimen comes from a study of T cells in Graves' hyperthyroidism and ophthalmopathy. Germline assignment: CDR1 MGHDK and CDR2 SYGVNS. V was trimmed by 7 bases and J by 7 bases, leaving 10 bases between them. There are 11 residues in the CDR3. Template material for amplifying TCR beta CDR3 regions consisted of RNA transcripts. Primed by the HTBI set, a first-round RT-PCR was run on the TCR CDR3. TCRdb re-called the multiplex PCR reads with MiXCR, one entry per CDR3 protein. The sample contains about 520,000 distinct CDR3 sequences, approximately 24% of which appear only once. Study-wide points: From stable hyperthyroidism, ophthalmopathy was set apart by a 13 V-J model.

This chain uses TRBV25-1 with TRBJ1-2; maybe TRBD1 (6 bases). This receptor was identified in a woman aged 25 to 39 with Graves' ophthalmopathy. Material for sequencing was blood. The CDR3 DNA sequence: TGTGCCAGCAAAAGGACAGCTGGCTACACCTTC. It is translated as CASKRTAGYTF.